The 27 T cell receptor beta chains in this list originate from one sample, sequenced in a study of T cell responses to AZD1222 COVID-19 vaccine. The table came from immunoSEQ multiplex PCR; TCRdb's copy has only in-frame clones and leaves some out. In the table there are under 150,000 clones, under 95% of which are singletons. The material was peripheral blood, obtained on day 0 of AZD1222 vaccination. These receptors originate from an adult in good health.

V gene TRBV6-2 or TRBV6-3 combines with J gene TRBJ2-7, with TRBD1 identical over 7 bases. The V gene's germline CDR1 is MNHEY and CDR2 SVGEGT. After removal of 2 bases from V and 0 bases from J, the junction contained 1 base not matched to a gene. This CDR3 is 14 amino acids long. CDR3 amino acids: CASSYRDSSYEQYF. Written as DNA, the CDR3 is TGTGCCAGCAGTTACAGGGACAGCTCCTACGAGCAGTACTTC.

J is TRBJ2-2 and V is TRBV7-2; D is undetermined. Germline CDR1 reads SGHTA; CDR2 reads FQGNSA. This CDR3 contains 15 residues. V lost 5 bases and J 4 bases, leaving 14 bases between the germline ends. The CDR3 loop is CASSNRKGSTGELFF. The CDR3 region has the DNA TGTGCCAGCAGCAACCGGAAGGGTTCCACCGGGGAGCTGTTTTTT.

The chain couples TRBV5-1 to TRBJ2-2; 8 nucleotides align to TRBD1. Germline values: CDR1 SGHRS, CDR2 YFSETQ. The V gene end was trimmed by 0 bases and the J gene end by 7 bases; junction bases not matched to a gene: 5. The CDR3 is made up of 15 amino acids. The CDR3 region is CASSLGQGSDGELFF. The DNA of the CDR3 is TGCGCCAGCAGCTTGGGACAGGGGTCTGACGGGGAGCTGTTTTTT.

This chain connects TRBV5-6 to TRBJ1-5, with a tentative D call TRBD1 (6 bases). The germline CDR1 and CDR2 sequences are SGHDT and YYEEEE. Deletions cut 4 bases from V and 0 bases from J, with 17 bases between. The CDR3 has 17 amino acids. Here the CDR3 reads CASSKTTGSYSNQPQHF. The CDR3 DNA sequence: TGTGCCAGCAGCAAAACGACAGGATCCTATAGCAATCAGCCCCAGCATTTT.

This sequence joins TRBV24-1 and TRBJ1-5; the match to TRBD1 covers 12 bases. This CDR3 region has 17 residues. The V gene end was trimmed by 5 bases and the J gene end by 4 bases; junction bases not matched to a gene: 8. The germline V gene encodes CDR1 KGHDR and CDR2 SFDVKD. The CDR3 sequence: CATSVPGTGGLNQPQHF. The CDR3, as DNA: TGTGCCACCAGTGTTCCCGGGACAGGGGGCTTAAATCAGCCCCAGCATTTT.

CDR3 coding DNA: TGTGCCAGCACCCCGTTCGGGACAGGGGACGGTCAGCCCCAGCATTTT. Translating gives CASTPFGTGDGQPQHF. The J gene is TRBJ1-5, the V gene TRBV28; TRBD1 matches at 10 bases. Germline CDR1 is MDHEN and CDR2 is SYDVKM. The CDR3 is 16 residues long. V gave up 7 bases and J gave up 6 bases; unmatched junction bases: 12.

V gene TRBV4-1 combines with J gene TRBJ2-3; D assignment may be TRBD1 or TRBD2 (5 bases each). The CDR3 sequence is 13 residues long. Germline CDR1 and CDR2: MGHRA and YSYEKL. Trimming stripped 1 base from V and 5 bases from J, with 7 bases between. The chain's CDR3 is CASSQGGGDTQYF. For the CDR3, the DNA is TGCGCCAGCAGCCAAGGTGGGGGAGATACGCAGTATTTT.

The chain couples TRBV25-1 to TRBJ1-4; no clear D gene. Per germline, CDR1 MGHDK and CDR2 SYGVNS. V shed 3 bases and J shed 0 bases, with 11 bases lying between them. The CDR3 sequence is 16 residues long. The CDR3 DNA reads TGTGCCAGCAGTGATCTGAGGGAGGCAACTAATGAAAAACTGTTTTTT. Translated, it gives CASSDLREATNEKLFF. The whole variable domain, remainder taken from reference TRBV25-1 and TRBJ1-4, is EADIYQTPRYLVIGTGKKITLECSQTMGHDKMYWYQQDPGMELHLIHYSYGVNSTEKGDLSSESTVSRIRTEHFPLTLESARPSHTSQYLCASSDLREATNEKLFFGSGTQLSVL.

The chain recombines TRBV27 with TRBJ2-7, with 7 bases lining up with TRBD1. Germline loops: CDR1 MNHEY, CDR2 SMNVEV (reference sequence). The trim removed 8 bases at V and 0 bases at J, leaving 4 bases unmatched. The CDR3 is made up of 13 amino acids. CDR3 sequence: CASCRQGSYEQYF. The DNA for the CDR3 is TGTGCCAGCTGCAGACAGGGCTCCTACGAGCAGTACTTC.

The chain couples TRBV5-1 to TRBJ2-3, with TRBD2 identical over 14 bases. V trimming: 3 bases; J trimming: 7 bases; junction bases outside the gene matches: 10. The germline V gene has CDR1 SGHRS and CDR2 YFSETQ. The CDR3 length is 17 residues. This CDR3 reads CASSYDPTSGGANTQYF. DNA of the CDR3: TGCGCCAGCAGCTACGACCCGACTAGCGGGGGGGCAAATACGCAGTATTTT.

The J gene is TRBJ2-1, the V gene TRBV9; no reliable D call. With 4 bases removed from V and 13 bases from J, the gap between germline ends came to 6 bases. From germline, CDR1 is SGDLS and CDR2 YYNGEE. This CDR3 is 9 amino acids long. This chain's CDR3 is CASSPPQFF. As DNA, the CDR3 is TGTGCCAGCAGCCCCCCACAGTTCTTC.

V gene TRBV4-3 combines with J gene TRBJ1-2, with 8 bases fitting TRBD1. CDR1 LGHNA and CDR2 YSLEER come from the germline V gene. This CDR3 spans 15 amino acids. Trimming took 0 bases from V and 5 from J; bases not matched to a gene: 5. The DNA for the CDR3 is TGCGCCAGCAGCCAAGACTCACGGACAGGGTATGGCTACACCTTC. Translating gives CASSQDSRTGYGYTF.

The chain has TRBV7-9 and TRBJ1-1, with 7 bases lining up with TRBD1. The CDR3 consists of 13 residues. Germline CDR1 reads SEHNR; CDR2 reads FQNEAQ (reference sequence). J gave up 10 bases and V 2 bases, and 7 bases lay outside the gene matches. CDR3 sequence reads: CASSLLQGIGAFF. In DNA form, the CDR3 reads TGTGCCAGCAGCTTATTACAGGGGATAGGAGCTTTCTTT.

V and J are TRBV7-9 and TRBJ2-4; D may be TRBD1 (5 bases). The germline V gene has CDR1 SEHNR and CDR2 FQNEAQ (reference sequence). V dropped 4 bases and J dropped 4 bases, with 11 bases sitting between them. The length of the CDR3 is 14 residues. CDR3 sequence (DNA): TGTGCCAGCAGCTCCAGGGAAATAAAAAACATTCAGTACTTC. Translated: CASSSREIKNIQYF.

V gene TRBV5-6 combines with J gene TRBJ2-4; 8 nucleotides agree with TRBD1. Germline CDR1 and CDR2: SGHDT and YYEEEE. The ends lost 4 bases at V and 6 bases at J; junction bases unmatched: 3. The CDR3 spans 13 residues. In nucleotides, the CDR3 is TGTGCCAGCAGCCCTACAGGGGGAAACATTCAGTACTTC. Translating gives CASSPTGGNIQYF.

V usage is TRBV9 and J usage is TRBJ2-3; tentatively, D is TRBD2 (6 bases). Germline CDR1 is SGDLS and CDR2 is YYNGEE. The V end lost 6 bases, the J end lost 2 bases, and 13 bases lay between the germline ends. The CDR3 covers 14 residues. The CDR3 DNA reads as TGTGCCAGCAACCGACGGGGGAACACAGATACGCAGTATTTT. Translation gives CASNRRGNTDTQYF.

The rearrangement joins TRBV27 to TRBJ2-2, with a weak D call TRBD2 (6 bases). Trimming took off 6 bases at V and 5 bases at J, with 13 bases between the two ends. Germline V gives CDR1 MNHEY, CDR2 SMNVEV (reference sequence). This CDR3 contains 14 residues. CDR3 nucleotide sequence: TGTGCCAGCAGGTTGGGGGGATCAACCGGGGAGCTGTTTTTT. It is translated as CASRLGGSTGELFF.

The J gene is TRBJ1-1, the V gene TRBV7-8; no clear D gene. The ends were cut back, 1 base at V and 1 base at J, with 7 bases in the middle. Germline values: CDR1 SGHVS, CDR2 FQNEAQ. CDR3 length equals 14 residues. This chain's CDR3 is CASSLGPANTEAFF. CDR3 DNA: TGTGCCAGCAGCTTAGGTCCAGCGAACACTGAAGCTTTCTTT.

This chain uses TRBV3-1 (or the pseudogene TRBV3-2) with TRBJ1-5, with a possible D match to TRBD1 (6 bases). From germline, CDR1 is LGHDT and CDR2 YNNKEL (reference sequence). The V end was cut by 4 bases, the J end by 6 bases, with 25 bases between. The CDR3 contains 18 residues. This CDR3 is CASSPGQGPLDLSQPQHF. Written as DNA, the CDR3 is TGTGCCAGCAGCCCCGGGCAGGGGCCTCTGGACCTTTCTCAGCCCCAGCATTTT.

The V and J genes are TRBV19 and TRBJ2-1, with 10 bases matching TRBD2. CDR3 length: 15 amino acids. The V gene end was trimmed by 7 bases and the J gene end by 2 bases; junction bases not matched to a gene: 5. Germline CDR1 reads LNHDA; CDR2 reads SQIVND (reference sequence). CDR3 region: CASNQAGGPYNEQFF. The CDR3 DNA is TGTGCCAGTAACCAAGCGGGAGGGCCCTACAATGAGCAGTTCTTC.

The chain couples TRBV21-1 to TRBJ2-3. TRBV21-1 is a recognized pseudogene. The CDR3 is made up of 14 amino acids. The CDR3 nucleotides are TGTGCCAGCAGCAAACAGCAGGGAGCAGATACGCAGTATTTT. Its protein product is CASSKQQGADTQYF.

This clone was detected a few times. The rearrangement uses TRBV11-2 and TRBJ1-4; possible D gene TRBD1, 6 bases. The germline gives CDR1 SGHAT, CDR2 FQNNGV. V was trimmed by 1 base and J by 15 bases, leaving 21 bases between them. The CDR3 contains 15 residues. The CDR3 protein is CASSLGDDRSPLMFF. The CDR3 coding sequence is TGTGCCAGCAGCTTAGGCGACGACAGGAGCCCCTTAATGTTTTTT.

The chain employs TRBV12-5 and TRBJ2-2; D not certain. Trimming took off 0 bases at V and 7 bases at J, with 18 bases between the two ends. The V gene's germline CDR1 is LGHNT and CDR2 FRNRAP. This CDR3 has 17 amino acids. The CDR3 DNA reads TGTGCTAGTGGTTTGGTTCTAGGAGCTGAGTTAAGCGGGGAGCTGTTTTTT. As protein: CASGLVLGAELSGELFF. Full variable domain (rest looked up from reference TRBV12-5 and TRBJ2-2): DARVTQTPRHKVTEMGQEVTMRCQPILGHNTVFWYRQTMMQGLELLAYFRNRAPLDDSGMPKDRFSAEMPDATLATLKIQPSEPRDSAVYFCASGLVLGAELSGELFFGEGSRLTVL.

The chain links TRBV6-6 to TRBJ1-1; D is undetermined. This CDR3 spans 15 amino acids. V dropped 8 bases and J dropped 1 base, with 17 bases sitting between them. CDR1 and CDR2 (germline): MNHNY, SVGAGI (reference sequence). CDR3 nucleotides: TGTGCCAGCGGCCACCCTGTTCGGCAGAACACTGAAGCTTTCTTT. It translates to CASGHPVRQNTEAFF.

In its sample, this clone was seen a few times. The chain joins TRBV18 to TRBJ2-2; possibly TRBD1 or TRBD2 for D (5 bases each). CDR1 is KGHSH, CDR2 LQKENI, per germline. Trimming pared 3 bases from V and 2 bases from J, leaving 13 bases between. This CDR3 has 16 residues. CDR3 loop: CASSPPSRGNTGELFF. As DNA, the CDR3 is TGTGCCAGCTCACCCCCGTCGAGGGGAAACACCGGGGAGCTGTTTTTT.

The gene calls are TRBV18 and TRBJ2-7; TRBD1 aligns across 8 bases. CDR3 size: 15 residues. Germline V gene data show CDR1 as KGHSH and CDR2 as LQKENI. The junction had 11 bases not matched to a gene; V was cut back by 5 bases and J by 5 bases. Written as DNA, the CDR3 is TGTGCCAGCTCAGACGGACAGGGCGATCTCCACGAGCAGTACTTC. It is translated as CASSDGQGDLHEQYF.

This rearrangement joins TRBV4-2 to TRBJ2-2; possibly TRBD2 for D (7 bases). The CDR3 spans 17 residues. The V gene lost 0 bases and the J gene lost 6 bases, with 17 bases spanning the gap. The germline V gene has CDR1 LGHNA and CDR2 YNFKEQ. CDR3 nucleotide sequence: TGTGCCAGCAGCCAAGACTACTCGGGGGGCGCCGCCGGGGAGCTGTTTTTT. Translating gives CASSQDYSGGAAGELFF.